The clone carrying this TCR beta chain has a count of ten or more. Breast cancer patients provided tissue from their axillary draining lymph nodes. The entry originates in a study of breast tumors, draining lymph nodes, adjacent tissues. This CDR3 spans 14 amino acids. With 3 bases removed from V and 4 bases from J, the gap between germline ends came to 12 bases. Per germline, CDR1 LNHDA and CDR2 SQIVND (reference sequence). TCRdb reprocessed the multiplex PCR reads via MiXCR and lists one record per CDR3 protein. The sample holds some 110,000 distinct CDR3 sequences; more than 25% are singletons and the top ten take approximately 6%.

The receptor was derived from a female donor with breast cancer. Some clones in this sample may be carry-over from other donors' samples. Material: axillary lymph node tissue. The rearrangement uses TRBV19 and TRBJ1-2; the D gene is possibly TRBD1 (5 bases). CDR3 bases: TGTGCCAGTAGTATGGATCAGGGTCCCTATGGCTACACCTTC. This sequence encodes CASSMDQGPYGYTF.